This T cell receptor beta chain is drawn from a study of technical replicates of blood from a handful of donors listed by TCRdb under 2017. About this clone itself: The antigen this receptor binds is unknown. Per-base quality was not reported, and no clone a single base away is much larger than it.

The CDR3 runs 16 amino acids, cysteine and phenylalanine included. Only CDR3 DNA is held: 48 bases, read in frame from base 1. Unmatched junction bases come to 19, with V trimmed by 6 bases and J by 11 bases. Based on the germline V gene, the CDR1 and CDR2 sequences are SNHLY and FYNNEI. Library preparation was by the immunoSEQ multiplex PCR assay. The table comes from immuneACCESS by way of TCRdb, which keeps in-frame sequences with V and J called. Part of the clones is missing from these tables; in studies checked, under half for an unresolved V gene and the rest for unknown reasons. The sample table contains tens of thousands of clones; only one count was recorded for approximately 94% of them. The biggest ten clones account for 0.26% of the sample.

The receptor comes from a human donor in good health. Recombination linked TRBV2 to TRBJ1-1; 9 bases in the junction line up with TRBD1. The sample consisted of T cells isolated from PBMCs. The DNA sequence is as follows: TGTGCCAGCAGGGACAGGGGCGGCTCGGGGATTGATCGTGCTTTCTTT. The encoded protein is CASRDRGGSGIDRAFF. Full variable domain (CDR3 extended with the reference TRBV2 and TRBJ1-1 proteins): EPEVTQTPSHQVTQMGQEVILRCVPISNHLYFYWYRQILGQKVEFLVSFYNNEISEKSEIFDDQFSVERPDGSNFTLKIRSTKLEDSAMYFCASRDRGGSGIDRAFFGQGTRLTVV.